Listed here is a single TCR beta chain. The data stem from a study of cytomegalovirus exposure and HLA in healthy donors. Germline CDR1 is SGDLS and CDR2 is YYNGEE. Trimming removed 1 base from V and 0 bases from J, with 7 bases in between. The CDR3 sequence is 14 residues long. 13 Jbeta primers and 60 Vbeta primers were used for the PCR. Measured with immunoSEQ multiplex PCR; TCRdb has only the in-frame clones, and not every one. The data show over 150,000 clones, with less than 85% seen just once and about 5% held by the top ten. The source material was PBMCs. The origin of this receptor is a man aged 30 to 39 in good health and CMV-seropositive. J is TRBJ1-2 and V is TRBV9, with D possibly being TRBD1 (6 bases). CDR3 protein: CASSVQGTNYGYTF. The CDR3 DNA is TGTGCCAGCAGCGTACAGGGGACTAACTATGGCTACACCTTC.